Each of the 13 T cell receptor beta chains below was sequenced from the same sample in a study of blood T cells in healthy people across ages. Combining a sample-barcoded 5' primer with a J-beta primer mix, a second PCR ran for about 7 to 12 cycles. TCRdb processed the 5' RACE reads anew with MiXCR; each CDR3 protein has one entry. The repertoire holds about 1,800,000 distinct CDR3 sequences, with roughly 27% as singletons. The sample taken for sequencing was blood. The receptors stem from a woman aged 25 to 39 in good health.

The chain carries TRBV28 and TRBJ1-1; no clear D. CDR1 and CDR2 (germline): MDHEN, SYDVKM. V lost 6 bases and J 2 bases, leaving 13 bases between the germline ends. The CDR3 spans 14 residues. DNA for the CDR3: TGTGCCAGCAGCCCGGTGGTCAGTAACACTGAAGCTTTCTTT. Its translation is CASSPVVSNTEAFF.

This clonotype was seen only a few times. This chain links TRBV6-1 with TRBJ2-3, with 8 bases matching TRBD1. The CDR3 totals 14 residues. V lost 6 bases to trimming and J lost 3 bases; unmatched junction nucleotides: 5. CDR1 is MNHNS and CDR2 is SASEGT in the germline V gene. The CDR3 DNA reads TGTGCCAGCAGGGACAGGGACGATACAGATACGCAGTATTTT. Its protein product is CASRDRDDTDTQYF.

Remarks on this clonotype: An end of the junction differs from the germline gene, which may be a read error. The J gene is TRBJ2-5, the V gene TRBV20-1, with D possibly matching TRBD2 (5 bases). The CDR3 spans 14 residues. Germline CDR1 DFQATT, CDR2 SNEGSKA (reference sequence). The CDR3 nucleotides read TGCAGCTTATATAATCCCGGGGTCCAAGAGACCCGGTACTTC. As protein: CSLYNPGVQETRYF.

This clonotype has at least ten counts. The chain is built from TRBV7-2 and TRBJ2-6; D is unclear. Germline V gene lookup returns CDR1 SGHTA and CDR2 FQGNSA. The CDR3 contains 16 residues. V lost 0 bases and J 4 bases, leaving 10 bases between the germline ends. The CDR3 loop reads CASSLAAGRGANVLTF. CDR3 DNA: TGTGCCAGCAGCTTAGCGGCCGGGCGGGGGGCCAACGTCCTGACTTTC.

This clonotype has at least ten counts. V and J are TRBV21-1 and TRBJ2-6. TRBV21-1 counts as a pseudogene. This CDR3 contains 16 residues. The CDR3 is CASSKEAFSGANVLTF. In DNA form, the CDR3 reads TGTGCCAGCAGCAAAGAAGCATTTTCTGGGGCCAACGTCCTGACTTTC.

The chain is built from TRBV10-3 and TRBJ1-4; no definite D call. Trimming pared 0 bases from V and 8 bases from J, leaving 13 bases between. Germline lookup yields CDR1 ENHRY and CDR2 SYGVKD. The CDR3 is 15 residues long. This CDR3 is CAISESPDPGEKLFF. The CDR3 nucleotides read TGTGCCATCAGTGAGTCGCCGGACCCGGGGGAAAAACTGTTTTTT.

This clonotype has more than one count but fewer than ten. This chain connects TRBV12-3 or TRBV12-4 to TRBJ2-3; 7 bases fit TRBD1. The V and J ends lost 6 bases and 2 bases, in that order; junction bases with no gene match: 8. The CDR3 runs to 15 residues. This CDR3 reads CASRKDRSNTDTQYF. CDR3 bases: TGTGCCAGCAGAAAGGACAGGTCCAACACAGATACGCAGTATTTT.

This sequence joins TRBV25-1 and TRBJ2-7; 13 positions match TRBD2. In germline, CDR1 is MGHDK, CDR2 SYGVNS. After removal of 2 bases from V and 4 bases from J, the junction contained 8 bases not matched to a gene. CDR3 length: 17 residues. DNA for the CDR3: TGTGCCAGCAGTGAAACTAGCGGGGGGGTGTTCCAATACGAGCAGTACTTC. Amino acid sequence: CASSETSGGVFQYEQYF.

In its sample, this clonotype was seen a few times. This chain joins TRBV18 and TRBJ2-7; TRBD1 matches at 7 bases. Trimming removed 6 bases from V and 0 bases from J; junction bases left unmatched: 11. Germline V gives CDR1 KGHSH, CDR2 LQKENI. This CDR3 comprises 16 residues. The chain's CDR3 is CASSEGSGTASYEQYF. The CDR3 DNA sequence: TGTGCCAGCTCTGAGGGATCCGGGACAGCCTCCTACGAGCAGTACTTC.

The chain has TRBV6-5 and TRBJ2-5, with D uncertain. This CDR3 contains 16 residues. Germline-derived CDR1 and CDR2 are MNHEY and SVGAGI. V shed 1 base and J shed 2 bases, with 14 bases lying between them. CDR3 in amino acids: CASSYYGPFSQETQYF. DNA for the CDR3: TGTGCCAGCAGTTACTATGGACCCTTTAGTCAAGAGACCCAGTACTTC.

The rearrangement joins TRBV4-3 to TRBJ2-7; 7 nucleotides align to TRBD2. The ends lost 1 base at V and 4 bases at J; junction bases unmatched: 7. Germline values: CDR1 LGHNA, CDR2 YSLEER. There are 15 residues in the CDR3. The CDR3 DNA is TGCGCCAGCAGCCAAGTATTCCGCGGGGGATACGAGCAGTACTTC. Its protein is CASSQVFRGGYEQYF.

The V and J genes are TRBV7-3 and TRBJ2-3, with D possibly TRBD1 on 6 matching bases. Trimming pared 5 bases from V and 2 bases from J, leaving 17 bases between. Germline values: CDR1 SGHTA, CDR2 FQGTGA. The CDR3 length is 16 residues. CDR3 region: CASSPSRQGNTDTQYF. The CDR3 DNA follows: TGTGCCAGCAGCCCCTCGCGGCAGGGGAACACAGATACGCAGTATTTT.

This chain joins TRBV6-6 and TRBJ1-4; D unresolved. The CDR3 consists of 14 residues. Germline V CDR1 and CDR2: MNHNY, SVGAGI (reference sequence). V gave up 6 bases and J gave up 3 bases, with 11 bases separating them. The CDR3 protein is CASSPNPPNEKLFF. The CDR3 DNA reads TGTGCCAGCAGCCCTAACCCACCTAATGAAAAACTGTTTTTT.